Below are 30 T cell receptor beta chains sequenced from a single sample in a study of blood T cell repertoires in COVID-19. The method was immunoSEQ multiplex PCR; TCRdb's version includes in-frame clones alone and lacks a portion of them. The sample lists under 500,000 clones, 70% to 90% occurring once. Sequenced: PBMCs or T cells enriched from blood (not recorded which). These receptors came from a woman younger than 30 with acute COVID-19.

The rearrangement joins TRBV19 to TRBJ1-4; D might be TRBD1 (6 bases). Germline values: CDR1 LNHDA, CDR2 SQIVND (reference sequence). CDR3 length equals 14 residues. The germline V and J ends were trimmed by 2 bases and 6 bases, with 10 bases remaining between them. CDR3 bases: TGTGCCAGTAGTATAAACAGGGCGTATGAAAAACTGTTTTTT. Translating it yields CASSINRAYEKLFF.

The chain carries TRBV18 and TRBJ1-5, with 9 bases that match TRBD1. The germline V gene has CDR1 KGHSH and CDR2 LQKENI. V was clipped by 2 bases and J by 9 bases; unmatched bases: 8. The CDR3 extends over 15 amino acids. CDR3 nucleotide sequence: TGTGCCAGCTCACCAGCCCTGGACAGGGGACGGCCCCAGCATTTT. Amino acids: CASSPALDRGRPQHF.

The chain joins TRBV2 to TRBJ2-1, with 10 positions matching TRBD2. The V and J ends lost 5 bases and 9 bases, in that order; junction bases with no gene match: 7. This CDR3 spans 14 amino acids. Germline CDR1 and CDR2: SNHLY and FYNNEI. In nucleotides, the CDR3 is TGTGCCAGCAGTTATTTAGCGGGGGGATCTGAGCAGTTCTTC. Protein product: CASSYLAGGSEQFF.

This chain links TRBV28 with TRBJ2-7, with TRBD2 matching 8 bases. This CDR3 comprises 16 residues. V lost 5 bases, J lost 6 bases, and 15 bases stayed unmatched. CDR1 is MDHEN, CDR2 SYDVKM, per germline. CDR3 in amino acids: CASSPPRVSGRGEQYF. CDR3 coding DNA: TGTGCCAGCAGTCCCCCCCGTGTCAGCGGGAGAGGCGAGCAGTACTTC.

This rearrangement joins TRBV7-9 to TRBJ2-1, with 14 bases aligning to TRBD2. The germline CDR1 and CDR2 sequences are SEHNR and FQNEAQ (reference sequence). With 5 bases clipped from V and 1 base from J, the junction kept 4 bases outside the gene matches. The CDR3 runs to 17 residues. The CDR3 region has the DNA TGTGCCAGCAGCAATCGACTAGCGGGGGGGTCCTACAATGAGCAGTTCTTC. Amino acids: CASSNRLAGGSYNEQFF. The variable domain in full, with the rest retrieved from reference TRBV7-9 and TRBJ2-1, is DTGVSQNPRHKITKRGQNVTFRCDPISEHNRLYWYRQTLGQGPEFLTYFQNEAQLEKSRLLSDRFSAERPKGSFSTLEIQRTEQGDSAMYLCASSNRLAGGSYNEQFFGPGTRLTVL.

This chain links TRBV6-6 with TRBJ1-2, with a tentative D call TRBD1 (6 bases). The germline CDR1 and CDR2 sequences are MNHNY and SVGAGI (reference sequence). The length of the CDR3 is 13 residues. Trimming removed 4 bases at V and 2 bases at J, with 8 bases between. CDR3 sequence: CASSSDRNYGYTF. In DNA, the CDR3 is TGTGCCAGCAGTTCCGACAGGAACTATGGCTACACCTTC.

The rearrangement uses TRBV10-3 and TRBJ2-3; 9 bases match TRBD2. The CDR3 length is 17 residues. Germline loops: CDR1 ENHRY, CDR2 SYGVKD. The V and J ends lost 0 bases and 0 bases, in that order; junction bases with no gene match: 4. CDR3 nucleotide sequence: TGTGCCATCAGTGAGTCCTACGCGGGGGGGAGCACAGATACGCAGTATTTT. It specifies CAISESYAGGSTDTQYF.

The V call is TRBV18, the J call TRBJ2-1; the match to TRBD1 covers 7 bases. The germline V gene has CDR1 KGHSH and CDR2 LQKENI. V was pared by 3 bases and J by 2 bases, with 1 base of the junction left unmatched. The CDR3 contains 14 residues. The CDR3 DNA sequence: TGTGCCAGCTCACCCGGGACAGCCTACAATGAGCAGTTCTTC. Translating it yields CASSPGTAYNEQFF.

This clone was counted between two and nine times. The chain uses TRBV14 and TRBJ2-1, with TRBD2 matching over 11 bases. The trim removed 3 bases at V and 11 bases at J, leaving 18 bases unmatched. CDR3 size: 18 residues. Germline V lookup: CDR1 SGHDN, CDR2 FVKESK. CDR3 sequence (DNA): TGTGCCAGCAGCCACCGGACTAGCGGGCGTTGGGGTGATCGGCAGCAGTTCTTC. Its translation: CASSHRTSGRWGDRQQFF.

The CDR3 spells CASSPRQGAEAFF. The DNA for the CDR3 is TGTGCCAGCTCACCTAGACAGGGGGCTGAAGCTTTCTTT. This chain links TRBV18 with TRBJ1-1; 9 bases match TRBD1. The CDR3 length is 13 residues. The V gene end was trimmed by 3 bases and the J gene end by 6 bases; junction bases not matched to a gene: 2. CDR1 and CDR2 from the germline V gene are KGHSH and LQKENI.

Written as DNA, the CDR3 is TGTGCCAGCAGCGTTAATCCTAGCGGGGGGCCGATGGAGGCGGAGACCCAGTACTTC. Its protein product is CASSVNPSGGPMEAETQYF. This sequence joins TRBV9 and TRBJ2-5; TRBD2 matches at 11 bases. The CDR3 has 19 amino acids. V shed 2 bases, J shed 5 bases, and the junction held 17 bases outside the gene matches. Germline V gene data show CDR1 as SGDLS and CDR2 as YYNGEE.

The chain has TRBV28 and TRBJ1-4, with TRBD1 as a possible D gene (6 bases). There are 16 residues in the CDR3. Deletions cut 6 bases from V and 3 bases from J, with 17 bases between. Germline V CDR1 and CDR2: MDHEN, SYDVKM. In nucleotides, the CDR3 is TGTGCCAGCAGCTCTACAGGGCTCGGGGCTAATGAAAAACTGTTTTTT. Translated, it gives CASSSTGLGANEKLFF.

The chain has TRBV2 and TRBJ2-7; 10 bases map to TRBD1. Germline V lookup: CDR1 SNHLY, CDR2 FYNNEI. This CDR3 region has 13 residues. Trimming cost V 4 bases and J 6 bases; bases outside gene matches: 3. CDR3 DNA: TGTGCCAGCAGTGTGGACAGGGGGGTCGAGCAGTACTTC. Protein sequence: CASSVDRGVEQYF.

V is TRBV19 and J is TRBJ1-6; 7 bases line up with TRBD1. The ends lost 2 bases at V and 9 bases at J; junction bases unmatched: 1. The CDR3 loop spans 13 amino acids. CDR1 is LNHDA, CDR2 SQIVND, per germline (reference sequence). CDR3 sequence (DNA): TGTGCCAGTAGTATACCAGGGGGTTCACCCCTCCACTTT. This gives the protein CASSIPGGSPLHF.

The chain recombines TRBV27 with TRBJ1-2; the match to TRBD1 covers 7 bases. V dropped 6 bases and J dropped 2; count of bases not matched to a gene: 9. CDR1 and CDR2 from the germline V gene are MNHEY and SMNVEV (reference sequence). CDR3 length equals 15 residues. The CDR3: CASSPRDSFNYGYTF. Here the CDR3 DNA reads TGTGCCAGCAGCCCTAGGGACAGTTTCAACTATGGCTACACCTTC.

This chain connects TRBV18 to TRBJ1-3, with 7 positions matching TRBD1. V was clipped by 4 bases and J by 11 bases; unmatched bases: 5. Per germline, CDR1 KGHSH and CDR2 LQKENI. The CDR3 is made up of 12 amino acids. As DNA, the CDR3 is TGTGCCAGCTCACGGGACAGCCAACCCATATATTTT. Residues: CASSRDSQPIYF.

The chain joins TRBV19 to TRBJ2-7; 8 nucleotides match TRBD2. Germline V gene sequence: CDR1 LNHDA, CDR2 SQIVND (reference sequence). The trim removed 6 bases at V and 1 base at J, leaving 11 bases unmatched. This CDR3 has 16 residues. CDR3 sequence (DNA): TGTGCCAGTAGCACCAAACTAGCGGACTTTTCCTACGAGCAGTACTTC. Translated: CASSTKLADFSYEQYF.

V gene TRBV10-3 combines with J gene TRBJ2-2; TRBD2 matches at 7 bases. From germline, CDR1 is ENHRY and CDR2 SYGVKD. The CDR3 covers 18 residues. Trimming cost V 0 bases and J 4 bases; bases outside gene matches: 11. This CDR3 reads CAISESLPGGSTTGELFF. CDR3 coding DNA: TGTGCCATCAGTGAGTCGTTGCCGGGGGGTAGTACCACCGGGGAGCTGTTTTTT.

The V call is TRBV29-1, the J call TRBJ1-2; D is possibly TRBD1 (6 bases). The germline gives CDR1 SQVTM, CDR2 ANQGSEA. V was clipped by 5 bases and J by 3 bases, with 13 bases between them. CDR3 length equals 13 residues. CDR3 coding DNA: TGCAGCGTTCCAGGGGTTTACGACTATGGCTACACCTTC. Its translation: CSVPGVYDYGYTF.

V and J are TRBV7-9 and TRBJ2-3; D perhaps matches TRBD2 (5 bases). Trimming cost V 5 bases and J 0 bases, with 15 bases left between them. CDR1 is SEHNR, CDR2 FQNEAQ, per germline (reference sequence). The CDR3 runs 16 residues. The CDR3 is CASSEGLDFSTDTQYF. The CDR3 bases are TGTGCCAGCAGCGAAGGACTCGACTTTAGCACAGATACGCAGTATTTT.

The chain uses TRBV4-3 and TRBJ1-4; the D is unclear. Germline loops: CDR1 LGHNA, CDR2 YSLEER. The CDR3 covers 15 residues. V dropped 0 bases and J dropped 11 bases, with 16 bases sitting between them. CDR3 DNA: TGCGCCAGCAGCCAAGATGCGTCGAGGGAGGCGAAACTGTTTTTT. Translating gives CASSQDASREAKLFF.

This clone was detected once. The chain recombines TRBV5-1 with TRBJ2-1; maybe TRBD1 (5 bases). Trimming removed 3 bases from V and 6 bases from J, with 28 bases in between. Germline CDR1 SGHRS, CDR2 YFSETQ. The CDR3 runs to 19 residues. CDR3 in amino acids: CASSWPSRPRTNKLNEQFF. As DNA, the CDR3 is TGCGCCAGCAGCTGGCCATCCCGCCCAAGGACAAATAAGCTCAATGAGCAGTTCTTC.

The genes are TRBV6-5 and TRBJ1-1; D possibly corresponds to TRBD1 (6 bases). CDR1 MNHEY and CDR2 SVGAGI come from the germline V gene. Deletions cut 6 bases from V and 11 bases from J, with 22 bases between. The CDR3 contains 14 residues. CDR3 in DNA: TGTGCCAGCAGCCTAGGGGCATCAGGGGCGAAGGCTTTCTTT. Protein product: CASSLGASGAKAFF.

The chain combines TRBV6-5 with TRBJ1-4; no clear D gene. Per germline, CDR1 MNHEY and CDR2 SVGAGI. The ends were cut back, 2 bases at V and 4 bases at J, with 11 bases in the middle. This CDR3 has 15 residues. As DNA, the CDR3 is TGTGCCAGCAGTTACGGGCAGGCCCATAATGAAAAACTGTTTTTT. Translated: CASSYGQAHNEKLFF.

The chain employs TRBV6-2 or TRBV6-3 and TRBJ2-1; 12 bases fit TRBD2. The germline CDR1 and CDR2 sequences are MNHEY and SVGEGT. J lost 8 bases, V lost 3 bases, and 14 bases had no gene match. The CDR3 contains 18 residues. CDR3 sequence: CASSYSVTSGSIGDEQFF. The CDR3 region has the DNA TGTGCCAGCAGTTATTCTGTGACTAGCGGGAGTATAGGAGATGAGCAGTTCTTC.

The chain is built from TRBV5-1 and TRBJ1-2, with a weak D call TRBD1 (5 bases). Looked up from germline, CDR1 is SGHRS and CDR2 is YFSETQ. V lost 0 bases and J 5 bases, leaving 11 bases between the germline ends. This CDR3 region has 14 residues. The chain's CDR3 is CASSLDGAGYGYTF. CDR3 coding DNA: TGCGCCAGCAGCTTGGATGGGGCAGGGTATGGCTACACCTTC.

This clone was detected only once. The chain joins TRBV29-1 to TRBJ2-5; 12 bases match TRBD2. The V segment lost 6 bases and the J segment 5 bases; nucleotides outside the gene matches: 4. The CDR3 spans 13 residues. From germline, CDR1 is SQVTM and CDR2 ANQGSEA. In DNA, the CDR3 is TGCAGCGTCCGACTAGCGGGAGTCGAGACCCAGTACTTC. Its translation is CSVRLAGVETQYF.

Worth noting for this clone: Within the sample, other DNA sequences also encode this same CDR3. V is TRBV28 and J is TRBJ2-2, with D perhaps TRBD1 (6 bases). The CDR3 totals 13 residues. Germline loops: CDR1 MDHEN, CDR2 SYDVKM. Between the trimmed V and J ends, which lost 8 bases and 3 bases, there was a span of 10 bases. DNA for the CDR3: TGTGCCAGCTCGAAGGGGGACACCGGGGAGCTGTTTTTT. This gives the protein CASSKGDTGELFF.

The rearrangement uses TRBV28 and TRBJ2-7, with 9 nucleotides matching TRBD1. CDR1 and CDR2 from the germline V gene are MDHEN and SYDVKM. V was pared by 7 bases and J by 5 bases, with 9 bases of the junction left unmatched. This CDR3 spans 14 amino acids. CDR3: CASISGQGLNEQYF. CDR3 sequence (DNA): TGTGCCAGCATTTCCGGACAGGGGCTTAACGAGCAGTACTTC.

The chain couples TRBV6-5 to TRBJ2-1; possible D gene TRBD2, 5 bases. Trimming cost V 5 bases and J 0 bases, with 8 bases left between them. Germline V gives CDR1 MNHEY, CDR2 SVGAGI. The CDR3 spans 14 residues. CDR3 protein: CASSIRGSYNEQFF. The CDR3 region has the DNA TGTGCCAGCAGTATCCGGGGCTCCTACAATGAGCAGTTCTTC.